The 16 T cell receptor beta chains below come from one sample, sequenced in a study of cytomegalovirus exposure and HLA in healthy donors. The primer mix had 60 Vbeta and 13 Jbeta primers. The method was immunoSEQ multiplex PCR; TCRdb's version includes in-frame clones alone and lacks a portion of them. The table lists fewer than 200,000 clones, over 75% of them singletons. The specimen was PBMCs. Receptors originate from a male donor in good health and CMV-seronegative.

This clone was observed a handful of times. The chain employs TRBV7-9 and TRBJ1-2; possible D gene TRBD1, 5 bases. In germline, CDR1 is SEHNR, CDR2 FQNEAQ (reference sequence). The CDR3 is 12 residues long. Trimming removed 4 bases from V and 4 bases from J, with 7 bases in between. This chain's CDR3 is CASSYDSYGYTF. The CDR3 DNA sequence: TGTGCCAGCAGCTACGACAGCTATGGCTACACCTTC. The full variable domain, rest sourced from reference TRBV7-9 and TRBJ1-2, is DTGVSQNPRHKITKRGQNVTFRCDPISEHNRLYWYRQTLGQGPEFLTYFQNEAQLEKSRLLSDRFSAERPKGSFSTLEIQRTEQGDSAMYLCASSYDSYGYTFGSGTRLTVV.

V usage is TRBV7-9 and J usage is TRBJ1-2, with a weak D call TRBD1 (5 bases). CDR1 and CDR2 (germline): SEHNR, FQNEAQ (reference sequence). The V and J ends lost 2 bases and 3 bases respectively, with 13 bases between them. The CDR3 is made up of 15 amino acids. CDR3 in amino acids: CASSLSGGSHYGYTF. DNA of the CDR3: TGTGCCAGCAGCTTATCCGGGGGATCGCACTATGGCTACACCTTC.

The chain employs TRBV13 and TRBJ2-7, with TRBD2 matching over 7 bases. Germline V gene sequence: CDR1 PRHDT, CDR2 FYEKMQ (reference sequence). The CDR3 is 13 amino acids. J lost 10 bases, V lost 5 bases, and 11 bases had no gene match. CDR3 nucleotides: TGTGCCAGCAGCAGAGTGCGGGGGTCCGAACAGTACTTC. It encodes CASSRVRGSEQYF.

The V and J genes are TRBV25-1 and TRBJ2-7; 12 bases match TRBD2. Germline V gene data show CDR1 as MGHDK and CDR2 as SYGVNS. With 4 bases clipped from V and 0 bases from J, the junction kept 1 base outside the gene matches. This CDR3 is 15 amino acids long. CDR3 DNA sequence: TGTGCCAGCAGTGGGACTAGCGGGGCCTCCTACGAGCAGTACTTC. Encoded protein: CASSGTSGASYEQYF.

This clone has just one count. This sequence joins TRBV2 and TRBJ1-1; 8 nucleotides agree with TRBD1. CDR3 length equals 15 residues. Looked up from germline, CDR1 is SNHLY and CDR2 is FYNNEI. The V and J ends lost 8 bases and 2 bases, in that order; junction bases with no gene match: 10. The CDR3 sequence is CASRLIDRGNTEAFF. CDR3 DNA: TGTGCCAGCCGTTTAATCGACAGGGGTAACACTGAAGCTTTCTTT.

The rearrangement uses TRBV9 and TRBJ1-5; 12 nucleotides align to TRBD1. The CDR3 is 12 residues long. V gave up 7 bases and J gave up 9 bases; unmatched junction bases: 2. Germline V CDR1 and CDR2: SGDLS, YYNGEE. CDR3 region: CASGTGGLPQHF. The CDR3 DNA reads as TGTGCCAGCGGGACAGGGGGCTTGCCCCAGCATTTT.

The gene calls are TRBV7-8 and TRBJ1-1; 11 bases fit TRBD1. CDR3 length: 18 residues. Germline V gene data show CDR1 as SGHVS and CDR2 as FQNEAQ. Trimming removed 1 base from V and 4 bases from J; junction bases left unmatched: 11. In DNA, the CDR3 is TGTGCCAGCAGCTTAGGATCCGGGACAGGGGGGAAAGGCACTGAAGCTTTCTTT. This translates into CASSLGSGTGGKGTEAFF.

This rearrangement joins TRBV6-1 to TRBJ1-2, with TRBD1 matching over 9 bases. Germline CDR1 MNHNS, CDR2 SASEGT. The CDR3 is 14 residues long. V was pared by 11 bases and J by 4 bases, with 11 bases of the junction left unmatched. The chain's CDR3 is CAGTNRGLAYGYTF. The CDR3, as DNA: TGTGCCGGAACTAACAGGGGGCTCGCCTATGGCTACACCTTC.

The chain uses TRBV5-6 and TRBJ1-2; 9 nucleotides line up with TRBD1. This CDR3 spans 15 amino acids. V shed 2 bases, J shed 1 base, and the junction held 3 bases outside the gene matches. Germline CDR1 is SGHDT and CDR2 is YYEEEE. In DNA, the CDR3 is TGTGCCAGCAGCTTAGGGACAGGGATTAACTATGGCTACACCTTC. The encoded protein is CASSLGTGINYGYTF.

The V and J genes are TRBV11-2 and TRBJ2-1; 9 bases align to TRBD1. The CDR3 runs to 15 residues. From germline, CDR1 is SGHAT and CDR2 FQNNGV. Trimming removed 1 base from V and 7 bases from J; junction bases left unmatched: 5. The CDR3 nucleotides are TGTGCCAGCAGCTTAGGGACAGGGGTCGGGAATGAGCAGTTCTTC. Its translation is CASSLGTGVGNEQFF.

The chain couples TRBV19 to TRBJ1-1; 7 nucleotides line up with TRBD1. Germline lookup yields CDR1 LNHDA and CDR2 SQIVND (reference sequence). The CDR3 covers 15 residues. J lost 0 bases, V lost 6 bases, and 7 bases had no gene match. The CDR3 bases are TGTGCCAGTAGCCGACAGGGCCAGATGAACACTGAAGCTTTCTTT. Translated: CASSRQGQMNTEAFF.

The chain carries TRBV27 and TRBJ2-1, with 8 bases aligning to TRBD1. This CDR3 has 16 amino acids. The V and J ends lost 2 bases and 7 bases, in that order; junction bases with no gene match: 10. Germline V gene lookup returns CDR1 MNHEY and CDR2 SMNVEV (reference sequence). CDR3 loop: CASSLISPGGSNEQFF. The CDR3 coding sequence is TGTGCCAGCAGTTTAATTTCCCCAGGGGGCTCGAATGAGCAGTTCTTC.

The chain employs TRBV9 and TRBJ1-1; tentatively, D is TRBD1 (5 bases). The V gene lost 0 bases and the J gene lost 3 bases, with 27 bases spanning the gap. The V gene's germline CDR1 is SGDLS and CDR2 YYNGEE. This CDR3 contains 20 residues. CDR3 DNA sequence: TGTGCCAGCAGCGTAGCTAATCGTGGCACGGCCAGGGCATTTTACACTGAAGCTTTCTTT. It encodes CASSVANRGTARAFYTEAFF.

Written as DNA, the CDR3 is TGTGCCAGCTCACCATCTACGAACACTGAAGCTTTCTTT. Protein product: CASSPSTNTEAFF. The V and J genes are TRBV18 and TRBJ1-1, with D hard to call. The CDR3 runs to 13 residues. From germline, CDR1 is KGHSH and CDR2 LQKENI. Trimming shortened V by 2 bases and J by 1 base, and 5 bases separated the two germline ends.

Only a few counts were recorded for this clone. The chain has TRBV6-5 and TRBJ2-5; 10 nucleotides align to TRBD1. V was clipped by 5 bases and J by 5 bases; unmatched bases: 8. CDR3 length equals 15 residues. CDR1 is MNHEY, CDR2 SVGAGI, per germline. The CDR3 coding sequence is TGTGCCAGCAGTCCCGGGACAGGGGATGGGGAGACCCAGTACTTC. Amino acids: CASSPGTGDGETQYF.

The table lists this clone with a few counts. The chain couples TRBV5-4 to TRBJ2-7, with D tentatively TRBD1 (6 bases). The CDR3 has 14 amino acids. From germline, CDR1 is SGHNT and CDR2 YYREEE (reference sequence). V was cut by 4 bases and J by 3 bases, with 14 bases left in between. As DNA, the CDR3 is TGTGCCAGCAGCCTACCAGGACAGAACTACGAGCAGTACTTC. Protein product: CASSLPGQNYEQYF.